This passage covers 21 T cell receptor beta chains from one sample sequenced in a study of T-cell reconstitution after alpha-beta-depleted transplantation in children. TCRbeta library preparation incorporated unique molecular identifiers. TCRdb used MiXCR to reprocess the PCR reads, holding one entry per CDR3 protein. The sample has 490,000 or so distinct CDR3 sequences; approximately 13% are singletons. The sample in question was PBMCs from the stem cell graft donor, obtained from the stem cell graft. These receptors originate from a human donor who donated a stem cell graft to a child with combined immunodeficiency.

This clonotype was found many times. This chain joins TRBV4-3 and TRBJ1-3; 9 nucleotides align to TRBD1. Trimming took 3 bases from V and 0 from J; bases not matched to a gene: 3. Germline-derived CDR1 and CDR2 are LGHNA and YSLEER. The CDR3 spans 16 residues. The CDR3: CASSQETGGSGNTIYF. In nucleotides, the CDR3 is TGCGCCAGCAGCCAGGAGACAGGGGGCTCTGGAAACACCATATATTTT.

This clonotype occurred many times. The chain has TRBV10-3 and TRBJ1-2, with TRBD1 matching over 8 bases. From germline, CDR1 is ENHRY and CDR2 SYGVKD. Trimming removed 5 bases from V and 6 bases from J; junction bases left unmatched: 11. The CDR3 has 15 amino acids. CDR3 DNA: TGTGCCATCAGTCTTTCGGGACAGGAACGCGATGGCTACACCTTC. It is translated as CAISLSGQERDGYTF.

This chain connects TRBV12-3 or TRBV12-4 to TRBJ2-3; no firm D call. This CDR3 region has 13 residues. Trimming pared 6 bases from V and 8 bases from J, leaving 15 bases between. The CDR3 DNA reads as TGTGCCAGCAGAGAAAAGGACCTGGGTACGCAGTATTTT. The encoded protein is CASREKDLGTQYF.

The V and J genes are TRBV7-6 and TRBJ2-2; no definite D call. Trimming took off 3 bases at V and 5 bases at J, with 13 bases between the two ends. CDR1 SGHVS and CDR2 FNYEAQ come from the germline V gene. The CDR3 extends over 15 amino acids. CDR3 coding DNA: TGTGCCAGCAGCTTTCAAGGAGCGAGTACCGGGGAGCTGTTTTTT. It yields the protein CASSFQGASTGELFF.

The sample holds a few counts of this clonotype. The chain couples TRBV27 to TRBJ2-3, with 11 bases identical to TRBD2. This CDR3 spans 16 amino acids. The V segment lost 8 bases and the J segment 6 bases; nucleotides outside the gene matches: 13. Germline V gene sequence: CDR1 MNHEY, CDR2 SMNVEV (reference sequence). The DNA of the CDR3 is TGTGCCAGCGCAGCGATCGGGACTAGCGGTTCCGATACGCAGTATTTT. As protein: CASAAIGTSGSDTQYF.

The sample holds a few counts of this clonotype. The rearrangement uses TRBV7-9 and TRBJ2-1; 11 bases line up with TRBD2. The CDR3 length is 17 residues. The ends lost 3 bases at V and 5 bases at J; junction bases unmatched: 9. Germline values: CDR1 SEHNR, CDR2 FQNEAQ (reference sequence). CDR3 nucleotides: TGTGCCAGCAGCTTCCCACTGACTAGCGGGGCCAACAATGAGCAGTTCTTC. Translation gives CASSFPLTSGANNEQFF.

This clonotype was counted ten times or more. The chain couples TRBV9 to TRBJ2-7, with D unclear. The CDR3 sequence is 13 residues long. V lost 7 bases and J lost 1, with 12 bases in between. CDR1 is SGDLS, CDR2 YYNGEE, per germline. The CDR3 loop is CASSGQYSYEQYF. The DNA of the CDR3 is TGTGCCAGCTCAGGCCAGTATTCCTACGAGCAGTACTTC.

This clonotype was seen more than once but under ten times. The genes are TRBV12-3 or TRBV12-4 and TRBJ2-7; D is unclear. This CDR3 comprises 13 residues. Trimming pared 7 bases from V and 3 bases from J, leaving 13 bases between. The CDR3 reads CASKNWDGYEQYF. The CDR3 DNA sequence: TGTGCCAGCAAAAATTGGGATGGCTACGAGCAGTACTTC.

The J gene is TRBJ2-7, the V gene TRBV21-1; whether TRBD1, the table's D call, matches the DNA was not checked. TRBV21-1 is an annotated pseudogene. This CDR3 contains 11 residues. CDR3 protein: CASSIGGGQYF. The DNA for the CDR3 is TGTGCCAGCAGCATTGGGGGGGGGCAGTACTTC.

The chain is built from TRBV5-1 and TRBJ2-3; D is ambiguous. The CDR3 runs 15 residues. V was cut by 0 bases and J by 0 bases, with 8 bases left in between. Germline CDR1 and CDR2: SGHRS and YFSETQ. CDR3 in DNA: TGCGCCAGCAGCTTGGATGGGTTTAGCACAGATACGCAGTATTTT. Translated, it gives CASSLDGFSTDTQYF.

The chain links TRBV2 to TRBJ2-1, with D perhaps matching TRBD1 (6 bases). V was cut by 4 bases and J by 8 bases, with 18 bases left in between. Germline CDR1 reads SNHLY; CDR2 reads FYNNEI. The CDR3 totals 15 residues. The CDR3 spells CASSGIRGGLYEQFF. The CDR3 region has the DNA TGTGCCAGCAGTGGAATCAGGGGCGGGTTATATGAGCAGTTCTTC.

This clonotype appeared a few times. J is TRBJ1-2 and V is TRBV3-1; D remains ambiguous. Trimming pared 0 bases from V and 1 base from J, leaving 15 bases between. Per germline, CDR1 LGHDT and CDR2 YNNKEL (reference sequence). This CDR3 is 17 amino acids long. Here the CDR3 DNA reads TGTGCCAGCAGCCAAGATTCGAGGCTCCCGTTTAACTATGGCTACACCTTC. It yields the protein CASSQDSRLPFNYGYTF.

There are a few counts of this clonotype. The rearrangement joins TRBV29-1 to TRBJ2-7, with TRBD1 identical over 9 bases. The CDR3 is made up of 13 amino acids. Germline V gene sequence: CDR1 SQVTM, CDR2 ANQGSEA. V trimming: 6 bases; J trimming: 0 bases; junction bases outside the gene matches: 3. This CDR3 is CSVRTGASYEQYF. As DNA, the CDR3 is TGCAGCGTCCGGACAGGGGCCTCCTACGAGCAGTACTTC.

This clonotype was recorded many times. J is TRBJ2-1 and V is TRBV12-3 or TRBV12-4; 9 bases line up with TRBD2. The CDR3 consists of 16 residues. V shed 4 bases and J 0 bases; nucleotides not matched to a gene: 4. CDR3 protein: CASSSSSGSSYNEQFF. CDR3 coding DNA: TGTGCCAGCAGTTCGAGTAGCGGGAGCTCCTACAATGAGCAGTTCTTC.

The sample holds many counts of this clonotype. CDR3 nucleotides: TGCAGTGCCGAGCGGGGTCCTAATGAAAAACTGTTTTTT. This gives the protein CSAERGPNEKLFF. The chain has TRBV20-1 and TRBJ1-4; no clear D. V lost 6 bases and J 3 bases, leaving 11 bases between the germline ends. The length of the CDR3 is 13 residues. Germline V lookup: CDR1 DFQATT, CDR2 SNEGSKA (reference sequence).

This clonotype was detected many times. V and J are TRBV4-3 and TRBJ1-6; D unclear. The germline CDR1 and CDR2 sequences are LGHNA and YSLEER. V lost 0 bases to trimming and J lost 9 bases, with 9 bases between them. This CDR3 contains 14 residues. Written as DNA, the CDR3 is TGCGCCAGCAGCCAAGATCTCATGGGTTCACCCCTCCACTTT. Translation gives CASSQDLMGSPLHF.

This sequence joins TRBV28 and TRBJ2-2, with D uncertain. The germline CDR1 and CDR2 sequences are MDHEN and SYDVKM. V was clipped by 2 bases and J by 4 bases, with 5 bases between them. CDR3 length equals 13 residues. The chain's CDR3 is CASSLTTTGELFF. DNA of the CDR3: TGTGCCAGCAGTTTAACGACCACCGGGGAGCTGTTTTTT.

The chain joins TRBV5-1 to TRBJ1-1, with 7 nucleotides matching TRBD1. CDR1 SGHRS and CDR2 YFSETQ come from the germline V gene. The CDR3 spans 15 residues. V lost 5 bases to trimming and J lost 4 bases; unmatched junction nucleotides: 11. The CDR3 DNA follows: TGCGCCAGCAGAGCTTGGCCAGGGGGGACCACTGAAGCTTTCTTT. This sequence encodes CASRAWPGGTTEAFF.

A few counts support this clonotype. The chain combines TRBV24-1 with TRBJ2-2; TRBD2 might be the D (5 bases). The CDR3 runs to 16 residues. The germline V gene has CDR1 KGHDR and CDR2 SFDVKD. V was cut by 4 bases and J by 4 bases, with 15 bases left in between. As DNA, the CDR3 is TGTGCCACCAGTGAGGAGGCTGCCGCGAGCACCGGGGAGCTGTTTTTT. Protein: CATSEEAAASTGELFF.

This clonotype was seen a few times. J is TRBJ1-2 and V is TRBV28, with TRBD1 identical over 8 bases. J was trimmed by 7 bases and V by 5 bases; bases with no gene match: 12. The CDR3 totals 15 residues. Germline-derived CDR1 and CDR2 are MDHEN and SYDVKM. For the CDR3, the DNA is TGTGCCAGCAGTCTAACCGACAGGGGCCCTGGTGGCTACACCTTC. As protein: CASSLTDRGPGGYTF.

There are many counts of this clonotype. The chain employs TRBV5-6 and TRBJ2-1; no reliable D call. V was cut by 0 bases and J by 1 base, with 5 bases left in between. The CDR3 sequence is 14 residues long. CDR1 and CDR2 (germline): SGHDT, YYEEEE. Here the CDR3 DNA reads TGTGCCAGCAGCTTGGAGTTTTCCTACAATGAGCAGTTCTTC. This encodes CASSLEFSYNEQFF.